The 13 T cell receptor beta chains given below trace back to one sample, sequenced in a study of cytomegalovirus exposure and HLA in healthy donors (dated by TCRdb to 2015 to 2018). The library was obtained by the immunoSEQ multiplex PCR assay. For the multiplex PCR, a mixture combining 60 forward primers for TCR Vbeta segments and 13 reverse primers for TCR Jbeta segments was used. TCRdb obtained this table from immuneACCESS and retained in-frame rearrangements with V and J assigned. These tables miss some clones; where compared with another copy, unresolved V genes account for less than half of the shortfall, and the remainder is unexplained. The sample includes some 200,000 clones, with approximately 79% observed a single time. 1.5% of the sample is in the top ten clones. Sequencing input: PBMCs. Every receptor here comes from a girl aged 10 to 17 in good health and CMV-seropositive.

This clone was observed a handful of times. For the CDR3, the DNA is TGTGCCAGCAGCCCGAGGGACAGGGCTGAAAACACCATATATTTT. Protein product: CASSPRDRAENTIYF. The rearrangement joins TRBV11-2 to TRBJ1-3; TRBD1 matches 9 bases. Unmatched junction bases numbered 8, after V lost 5 bases and J lost 6 bases. CDR3 length: 15 residues. Per the germline V gene, CDR1 is SGHAT and CDR2 is FQNNGV.

The CDR3 nucleotides read TGTGCCAGCAGTTACCGGACAGGAACGAAAGAGACCCAGTACTTC. Its translation: CASSYRTGTKETQYF. The gene calls are TRBV6-9 and TRBJ2-5, with TRBD1 identical over 7 bases. The J segment lost 3 bases and the V segment lost 3 bases, leaving 7 bases of the junction unmatched. Germline CDR1 MNHGY, CDR2 SVAAGI. The CDR3 sequence is 15 residues long.

This clone was counted once. CDR3: CASSSAGGSGNTIYF. CDR3 nucleotides: TGCGCCAGCAGCTCAGCGGGGGGCTCTGGAAACACCATATATTTT. J is TRBJ1-3 and V is TRBV4-3; perhaps TRBD1 as D (5 bases). CDR3 length equals 15 residues. Per the germline V gene, CDR1 is LGHNA and CDR2 is YSLEER. V was cut by 5 bases and J by 0 bases, with 11 bases left in between.

The genes are TRBV7-9 and TRBJ2-3; TRBD2 matches 7 bases. Trimming cost V 6 bases and J 0 bases; bases outside gene matches: 6. Germline loops: CDR1 SEHNR, CDR2 FQNEAQ (reference sequence). This CDR3 contains 15 residues. This CDR3 reads CASRIRRGSTDTQYF. The CDR3, as DNA: TGTGCCAGCAGGATCCGGCGGGGGAGCACAGATACGCAGTATTTT.

This sequence joins TRBV4-1 and TRBJ1-2, with D perhaps matching TRBD1 (5 bases). CDR1 and CDR2 from the germline V gene are MGHRA and YSYEKL. There are 15 residues in the CDR3. V lost 2 bases to trimming and J lost 6 bases, with 16 bases between them. The CDR3 is CASSQMSGGTDGYTF. CDR3 DNA sequence: TGCGCCAGCAGCCAAATGTCGGGGGGTACGGATGGCTACACCTTC.

This clone was counted between two and nine times. The CDR3 loop reads CASSGGSGTGYYEQYF. The DNA for the CDR3 is TGTGCCAGCAGCGGGGGGTCCGGGACAGGGTACTACGAGCAGTACTTC. The chain recombines TRBV9 with TRBJ2-7; 9 nucleotides agree with TRBD1. Germline V gives CDR1 SGDLS, CDR2 YYNGEE. The CDR3 spans 16 residues. J lost 3 bases, V lost 3 bases, and 10 bases had no gene match.

This clone occurred a few times. The gene calls are TRBV27 and TRBJ2-1; 8 bases line up with TRBD2. Germline assignment: CDR1 MNHEY and CDR2 SMNVEV (reference sequence). The CDR3 sequence is 15 residues long. Germline trimming cut 5 bases from V and 0 bases from J; bases unmatched to any gene: 3. The CDR3 here is CASSLGGDSYNEQFF. For the CDR3, the DNA is TGTGCCAGCAGTCTCGGGGGGGACTCCTACAATGAGCAGTTCTTC.

The chain is built from TRBV28 and TRBJ2-3, with 8 bases identical to TRBD1. CDR1 and CDR2 (germline): MDHEN, SYDVKM. J lost 4 bases, V lost 7 bases, and 13 bases had no gene match. The CDR3 contains 16 residues. CDR3 amino acids: CASNAPSTGVADTQYF. The CDR3 nucleotides are TGTGCCAGCAATGCGCCCTCGACAGGGGTGGCAGATACGCAGTATTTT.

The V gene is TRBV30, the J gene TRBJ1-3; D remains ambiguous. In germline, CDR1 is GTSNPN, CDR2 SVGIG (reference sequence). The CDR3 totals 15 residues. V lost 3 bases to trimming and J lost 0 bases, with 12 bases between them. CDR3 region: CAWREYRVSGNTIYF. CDR3 nucleotides: TGTGCCTGGAGGGAGTATCGGGTCTCTGGAAACACCATATATTTT.

CDR3 in DNA: TGTGCCAGCAGCGTAGAAGGTAGGGAGTTCGAAAAACTGTTTTTT. Protein: CASSVEGREFEKLFF. The chain uses TRBV9 and TRBJ1-4; D remains unclear. Germline assignment: CDR1 SGDLS and CDR2 YYNGEE. The germline V and J ends were trimmed by 0 bases and 8 bases, with 14 bases remaining between them. The CDR3 extends over 15 amino acids.

DNA for the CDR3: TGCAGCGTTACGGACTACTTCACTCCGGACTATGGCTACACCTTC. Its protein product is CSVTDYFTPDYGYTF. J is TRBJ1-2 and V is TRBV29-1; D not certain. The CDR3 loop spans 15 amino acids. Germline V gives CDR1 SQVTM, CDR2 ANQGSEA. Trimming took off 5 bases at V and 3 bases at J, with 19 bases between the two ends.

V gene TRBV19 combines with J gene TRBJ1-2, with 9 bases matching TRBD1. The CDR3 runs to 14 residues. CDR1 is LNHDA, CDR2 SQIVND, per germline (reference sequence). The ends lost 3 bases at V and 7 bases at J; junction bases unmatched: 6. CDR3 protein: CASSMTGGNVGYTF. The CDR3, as DNA: TGTGCCAGTAGTATGACAGGGGGTAACGTTGGCTACACCTTC.

This rearrangement joins TRBV5-1 to TRBJ1-1; 8 nucleotides match TRBD1. V gave up 4 bases and J gave up 1 base; unmatched junction bases: 12. The germline CDR1 and CDR2 sequences are SGHRS and YFSETQ. The CDR3 has 17 amino acids. CDR3 sequence (DNA): TGCGCCAGCAGCACTGGCCCATTTGACAGGGGGAACACTGAAGCTTTCTTT. This gives the protein CASSTGPFDRGNTEAFF.